These 15 T cell receptor beta chains were all obtained from the same sample, sequenced in a study of T-cell reconstitution after alpha-beta-depleted transplantation in children. For TCRbeta, the library was prepared with unique molecular identifiers. Using its own MiXCR run on the PCR reads, TCRdb lists one record per CDR3 protein. The repertoire holds 530,000 or so distinct CDR3 sequences, over 20% seen once, with under 45% in the top ten. The sequenced sample was PBMCs, obtained before TCRalphabeta/CD19-depleted stem cell transplant. Every receptor here comes from a boy in the first two years of life with Wiskott-Aldrich syndrome, due to receive a stem cell transplant.

This clonotype appeared a single time. The rearrangement uses TRBV12-3 or TRBV12-4 and TRBJ1-1; 9 bases are a match to TRBD1. Unmatched junction bases numbered 9, after V lost 6 bases and J lost 1 base. The CDR3 is 16 amino acids. The CDR3 DNA is TGTGCCAGCAGCCCCGGTTGGGACAGGGAGAACACTGAAGCTTTCTTT. Translated, it gives CASSPGWDRENTEAFF.

The chain joins TRBV20-1 to TRBJ2-1; D ambiguous. CDR1 DFQATT and CDR2 SNEGSKA come from the germline V gene (reference sequence). Trimming took off 3 bases at V and 6 bases at J, with 9 bases between the two ends. The CDR3 length is 12 residues. The CDR3 spells CSASGRVNEQFF. The CDR3 nucleotides read TGCAGTGCTAGTGGTAGGGTCAATGAGCAGTTCTTC.

This clonotype was seen a few times. The V call is TRBV5-6, the J call TRBJ1-2, with no clear D. The CDR3 runs to 16 residues. Germline V CDR1 and CDR2: SGHDT, YYEEEE. V shed 1 base and J shed 4 bases, with 17 bases lying between them. In DNA form, the CDR3 reads TGTGCCAGCAGCTTGAGGCGTGACAACTCCGGCTATGGCTACACCTTC. This sequence encodes CASSLRRDNSGYGYTF.

This clonotype was counted only a few times. The chain couples TRBV20-1 to TRBJ1-1; no reliable D call. The V end was cut by 0 bases, the J end by 6 bases, with 8 bases between. Germline V gives CDR1 DFQATT, CDR2 SNEGSKA (reference sequence). The CDR3 runs 12 residues. The CDR3: CSARDQGSEAFF. CDR3 coding DNA: TGCAGTGCTAGAGATCAAGGGTCTGAAGCTTTCTTT.

This clonotype has just a few counts. This chain connects TRBV20-1 to TRBJ2-1, with TRBD2 identical over 8 bases. CDR3 length: 15 residues. J lost 2 bases, V lost 5 bases, and 8 bases had no gene match. Germline loops: CDR1 DFQATT, CDR2 SNEGSKA (reference sequence). The CDR3 sequence is CSAVPSGFTYNEQFF. The CDR3 DNA is TGCAGTGCTGTTCCTAGCGGGTTCACCTACAATGAGCAGTTCTTC.

This chain connects TRBV20-1 to TRBJ2-3, with 11 bases aligning to TRBD2. Germline V gene sequence: CDR1 DFQATT, CDR2 SNEGSKA (reference sequence). The CDR3 contains 15 residues. The V segment lost 3 bases and the J segment 5 bases; nucleotides outside the gene matches: 7. The CDR3 region is CSARISGRAGDTQYF. The CDR3 DNA follows: TGCAGTGCTAGGATTAGCGGGAGGGCCGGAGATACGCAGTATTTT.

CDR3 sequence: CASTSGKLTDTQYF. As DNA, the CDR3 is TGCGCCAGCACCTCCGGGAAGCTTACAGATACGCAGTATTTT. The V gene is TRBV5-1, the J gene TRBJ2-3; D might be TRBD2 (5 bases). This CDR3 comprises 14 residues. The germline gives CDR1 SGHRS, CDR2 YFSETQ. The V end was cut by 6 bases, the J end by 3 bases, with 14 bases between.

The genes are TRBV5-1 and TRBJ1-1, with D possibly TRBD1 on 6 matching bases. With 7 bases removed from V and 3 bases from J, the gap between germline ends came to 13 bases. This CDR3 has 13 amino acids. The germline V gene encodes CDR1 SGHRS and CDR2 YFSETQ. CDR3: CASAKQGDTEAFF. The CDR3 DNA follows: TGCGCCAGCGCGAAACAGGGTGACACTGAAGCTTTCTTT.

This chain links TRBV5-5 with TRBJ1-4; no clear D. The CDR3 is 15 residues long. CDR1 is SGHKS and CDR2 is YYEKEE in the germline V gene (reference sequence). The ends were cut back, 2 bases at V and 7 bases at J, with 15 bases in the middle. CDR3 sequence (DNA): TGTGCCAGCAGCTTTATCTGGGAGTTGCGTGAAAAACTGTTTTTT. Encoded protein: CASSFIWELREKLFF.

The rearrangement links TRBV7-3 to TRBJ2-1; 10 nucleotides match TRBD2. The J segment lost 9 bases and the V segment lost 5 bases, leaving 7 bases of the junction unmatched. The CDR3 extends over 14 amino acids. Per germline, CDR1 SGHTA and CDR2 FQGTGA. The CDR3 DNA is TGTGCCAGCAGCACAGCGGGAGGGCCGGGTGAGCAGTTCTTC. This codes for CASSTAGGPGEQFF.

The sample holds a few counts of this clonotype. The chain joins TRBV20-1 to TRBJ2-1, with 7 bases that match TRBD2. Germline loops: CDR1 DFQATT, CDR2 SNEGSKA (reference sequence). The junction had 8 bases not matched to a gene; V was cut back by 1 base and J by 5 bases. The CDR3 spans 15 residues. CDR3 nucleotides: TGCAGTGCTAGAGTTCCTGGGACTATACACAATGAGCAGTTCTTC. Residues: CSARVPGTIHNEQFF.

This clonotype was seen a handful of times. The chain recombines TRBV4-1 with TRBJ2-3; maybe TRBD2 (5 bases). The ends were cut back, 0 bases at V and 9 bases at J, with 16 bases in the middle. This CDR3 has 15 amino acids. The germline CDR1 and CDR2 sequences are MGHRA and YSYEKL. This CDR3 is CASSQENLGLATQYF. The CDR3 bases are TGCGCCAGCAGCCAAGAAAACCTAGGGCTAGCAACGCAGTATTTT.

V is TRBV5-1 and J is TRBJ1-1, with 8 bases lining up with TRBD1. Germline CDR1 is SGHRS and CDR2 is YFSETQ. V shed 3 bases, J shed 1 base, and the junction held 5 bases outside the gene matches. The CDR3 has 15 residues. CDR3 nucleotide sequence: TGCGCCAGCAGCTCAAAAGGGACAGGGAACACTGAAGCTTTCTTT. This sequence encodes CASSSKGTGNTEAFF.

This clonotype was counted a few times. This chain joins TRBV5-1 and TRBJ2-1; 9 nucleotides line up with TRBD1. V trimming: 0 bases; J trimming: 7 bases; junction bases outside the gene matches: 5. There are 15 residues in the CDR3. The germline gives CDR1 SGHRS, CDR2 YFSETQ. The CDR3, as DNA: TGCGCCAGCAGCTTGGGACAGGGGGTGCGGAATGAGCAGTTCTTC. As protein: CASSLGQGVRNEQFF.

This clonotype occurred a few times. The chain carries TRBV20-1 and TRBJ1-2, with 10 nucleotides matching TRBD1. The CDR3 totals 14 residues. Losses at the gene ends were 6 bases for V and 6 bases for J; bases not matched to a gene: 10. CDR1 and CDR2 (germline): DFQATT, SNEGSKA (reference sequence). The CDR3: CSATRQGAKDGYTF. DNA of the CDR3: TGCAGTGCAACCCGACAGGGGGCAAAGGATGGCTACACCTTC.